A selection of T cell receptor beta chains follows, all from one sample in a study of blood T cell repertoires in COVID-19. The table came from immunoSEQ multiplex PCR; TCRdb's copy has only in-frame clones and leaves some out. The sample lists just over 35,000 clones, 75% to 90% seen once, with around two fifths in the top ten. The sequencing input was peripheral blood. The receptors shown here come from a human donor in a cohort sampled during active or convalescent COVID-19. The donor label of this sample is uncertain. The CDR3 runs from the conserved cysteine through the conserved F or W. D genes are given only for firm matches. Expanded clones get a size class; other rows say once, few or many, or leave the size out.

d_gene: TRBD2; v_gene: TRBV6-2/TRBV6-3; j_gene: TRBJ2-5; abundance: NA; CDR3nt: TGTGCCAGCAGTCCAAGGACTAGCGGGAGGGGGGAGACCCAGTACTTC; CDR3aa: CASSPRTSGRGETQYF
d_gene: NA; v_gene: TRBV5-1; j_gene: TRBJ2-7; abundance: NA; CDR3nt: TGCGCCAGCAGCTTAGCGGTAGGGAATGGGGAGCAGTACTTC; CDR3aa: CASSLAVGNGEQYF
d_gene: NA; v_gene: TRBV6-1; j_gene: TRBJ2-5; abundance: NA; CDR3nt: TGTGCCAGCAGTGAGATAGATGGGTTGGGGGGCCAAGAGACCCAGTACTTC; CDR3aa: CASSEIDGLGGQETQYF
d_gene: NA; v_gene: TRBV4-2; j_gene: TRBJ2-5; abundance: few; CDR3nt: TGTGCCAGCAGCCAAGGAACAGGGTACCAAGAGACCCAGTACTTC; CDR3aa: CASSQGTGYQETQYF
d_gene: NA; v_gene: TRBV6-2/TRBV6-3; j_gene: TRBJ1-3; abundance: NA; CDR3nt: TGTGCCAGCAGTTCGTCGGACATTGTATCGGGAAACACCATATATTTT; CDR3aa: CASSSSDIVSGNTIYF
d_gene: NA; v_gene: TRBV5-5; j_gene: TRBJ2-1; abundance: NA; CDR3nt: TGTGCCAGCAGCATCTTACAGGTAAATGAGCAGTTCTTC; CDR3aa: CASSILQVNEQFF
d_gene: NA; v_gene: TRBV5-1; j_gene: TRBJ2-6; abundance: NA; CDR3nt: TGCGCCAGCAGCATAGAACAGGTCGTCACAGGGGCCAACGTCCTGACTTTC; CDR3aa: CASSIEQVVTGANVLTF
d_gene: NA; v_gene: TRBV27; j_gene: TRBJ2-3; abundance: NA; CDR3nt: TGTGCCAGTGGGAGAGGGCCAGATACGCAGTATTTT; CDR3aa: CASGRGPDTQYF
d_gene: NA; v_gene: TRBV28; j_gene: TRBJ2-2; abundance: NA; CDR3nt: TGTGCCAGCAGTCTACCCGTTGGGAACACCGGGGAGCTGTTTTTT; CDR3aa: CASSLPVGNTGELFF
d_gene: NA; v_gene: TRBV4-1; j_gene: TRBJ2-1; abundance: NA; CDR3nt: TGCGCCAGCAGCCAAGATCGAACGGGGGAGCCCTACAATGAGCAGTTCTTC; CDR3aa: CASSQDRTGEPYNEQFF
d_gene: TRBD1; v_gene: TRBV24-1; j_gene: TRBJ2-5; abundance: few; CDR3nt: TGTGCCACCAGTGAGACTGGGACAGGGATGATGGAGACCCAGTACTTC; CDR3aa: CATSETGTGMMETQYF
d_gene: TRBD2; v_gene: TRBV11-3; j_gene: TRBJ2-3; abundance: NA; CDR3nt: TGTGCCAGCAGCCGGACTAGCGGGAGAACAGATACGCAGTATTTT; CDR3aa: CASSRTSGRTDTQYF
d_gene: TRBD2; v_gene: TRBV30; j_gene: TRBJ2-1; abundance: NA; CDR3nt: TGTGCCTGGAGACCGGGAGGGAATCTAAGGAATGAGCAGTTCTTC; CDR3aa: CAWRPGGNLRNEQFF
d_gene: NA; v_gene: TRBV7-9; j_gene: TRBJ2-7; abundance: NA; CDR3nt: TGTGCCAGCAGCTCTCAGACAGAGAGCTCCTACGAGCAGTACTTC; CDR3aa: CASSSQTESSYEQYF
d_gene: TRBD2; v_gene: TRBV7-9; j_gene: TRBJ2-3; abundance: few; CDR3nt: TGTGCCAGCAGCTCAAGACTAGCGGATTTAGATACGCAGTATTTT; CDR3aa: CASSSRLADLDTQYF
d_gene: TRBD1; v_gene: TRBV9; j_gene: TRBJ2-7; abundance: NA; CDR3nt: TGTGCCAGCAGCCCTCAGGGGGCTGGGGAGCAGTACTTC; CDR3aa: CASSPQGAGEQYF
d_gene: NA; v_gene: TRBV7-8; j_gene: TRBJ2-1; abundance: NA; CDR3nt: TGTGCCAGCCGTTGGCCGGGAGTGGGAAATGAGCAGTTCTTC; CDR3aa: CASRWPGVGNEQFF
d_gene: TRBD1; v_gene: TRBV6-2/TRBV6-3; j_gene: TRBJ1-5; abundance: NA; CDR3nt: TGTGCCAGCAGTTGGACAGGGCTTAGCAATCAGCCCCAGCATTTT; CDR3aa: CASSWTGLSNQPQHF
d_gene: NA; v_gene: TRBV11-2; j_gene: TRBJ1-3; abundance: NA; CDR3nt: TGTGCCAGCAGCTTAGGTTACTCTGGAAACACCATATATTTT; CDR3aa: CASSLGYSGNTIYF
d_gene: NA; v_gene: TRBV5-1; j_gene: TRBJ2-7; abundance: NA; CDR3nt: TGCGCCAGCACCCCAGGAGGGACGACCTACGAGCAGTACTTC; CDR3aa: CASTPGGTTYEQYF
d_gene: TRBD2; v_gene: TRBV7-2; j_gene: TRBJ2-1; abundance: NA; CDR3nt: TGTGCCAGCAGCCCGTGGAGCGGGAGGGCCGACAATGAGCAGTTCTTC; CDR3aa: CASSPWSGRADNEQFF
d_gene: TRBD2; v_gene: TRBV6-4; j_gene: TRBJ2-5; abundance: NA; CDR3nt: TGTGCCAGCAGTCGACTAGCGGGAGGCCAAGAGACCCAGTACTTC; CDR3aa: CASSRLAGGQETQYF
d_gene: NA; v_gene: TRBV6-2/TRBV6-3; j_gene: TRBJ1-3; abundance: NA; CDR3nt: TGTGCCAGCAGTCCGGCGGGGGCACCGGGAAACACCATATATTTT; CDR3aa: CASSPAGAPGNTIYF
d_gene: NA; v_gene: TRBV7-2; j_gene: TRBJ1-6; abundance: once; CDR3nt: TGTGCCAGCACCCTCCAGGGGCGCAATTCACCCCTCCACTTT; CDR3aa: CASTLQGRNSPLHF
d_gene: NA; v_gene: TRBV7-2; j_gene: TRBJ2-1; abundance: NA; CDR3nt: TGTGCCAGCAGCTCCCCCGGGACTTACAATGAGCAGTTCTTC; CDR3aa: CASSSPGTYNEQFF
d_gene: NA; v_gene: TRBV9; j_gene: TRBJ1-6; abundance: NA; CDR3nt: TGTGCCAGCAGCGACCAGGGTTCACCCCTCCACTTT; CDR3aa: CASSDQGSPLHF
d_gene: NA; v_gene: TRBV30; j_gene: TRBJ1-5; abundance: NA; CDR3nt: TGTGCCTGGAGTTGGGAAGGGAGGCAGCCCCAGCATTTT; CDR3aa: CAWSWEGRQPQHF
d_gene: NA; v_gene: TRBV2; j_gene: TRBJ2-5; abundance: NA; CDR3nt: TGTGCCAGCAGTCAGAAAGAGACCCAGTACTTC; CDR3aa: CASSQKETQYF
d_gene: NA; v_gene: TRBV27; j_gene: TRBJ1-6; abundance: NA; CDR3nt: TGTGCCAGCAGGCTTCTCAGGGGAAATTCACCCCTCCACTTT; CDR3aa: CASRLLRGNSPLHF
d_gene: NA; v_gene: TRBV10-2; j_gene: TRBJ2-3; abundance: few; CDR3nt: TGCGCCAGCGGGGGTACACGGACTACTAGCACAGATACGCAGTATTTT; CDR3aa: CASGGTRTTSTDTQYF
d_gene: NA; v_gene: TRBV7-9; j_gene: TRBJ2-7; abundance: many; CDR3nt: TGTGCCAGCAGCGTCCTGCAGAGGCCCTACGAGCAGTACTTC; CDR3aa: CASSVLQRPYEQYF
d_gene: NA; v_gene: TRBV2; j_gene: TRBJ2-3; abundance: NA; CDR3nt: TGTGCCAGCAGTGCTCGGGGCAGGGAGGCCACAGATACGCAGTATTTT; CDR3aa: CASSARGREATDTQYF
d_gene: TRBD1; v_gene: TRBV30; j_gene: TRBJ1-6; abundance: NA; CDR3nt: TGTGCCTGGAGTGCGGGACAGCGGCCACCCCTCCACTTT; CDR3aa: CAWSAGQRPPLHF
d_gene: TRBD2; v_gene: TRBV6-5; j_gene: TRBJ2-3; abundance: NA; CDR3nt: TGTGCCAGCAGGTACGCTAGCGGGAGGGATACGCAGTATTTT; CDR3aa: CASRYASGRDTQYF
d_gene: TRBD1; v_gene: TRBV4-3; j_gene: TRBJ2-7; abundance: NA; CDR3nt: TGCGCCAGCAGCCCTTTGACAGGGAAGGGCTACGAGCAGTACTTC; CDR3aa: CASSPLTGKGYEQYF
d_gene: NA; v_gene: TRBV29-1; j_gene: TRBJ1-1; abundance: NA; CDR3nt: TGCAGCGTTGCTCGTCAGAATCGGGAGGACACTGAAGCTTTCTTT; CDR3aa: CSVARQNREDTEAFF
d_gene: NA; v_gene: TRBV19; j_gene: TRBJ1-2; abundance: NA; CDR3nt: TGTGCCAGTAGTATTGCGGGGCGCGGCTACACCTTC; CDR3aa: CASSIAGRGYTF
d_gene: NA; v_gene: TRBV5-5; j_gene: TRBJ1-5; abundance: NA; CDR3nt: TGTGCCAGCAGCTTGGTGCAGTATCAGCCCCAGCATTTT; CDR3aa: CASSLVQYQPQHF
d_gene: TRBD1; v_gene: TRBV7-2; j_gene: TRBJ2-1; abundance: NA; CDR3nt: TGTGCCAGCAGCTTACCCGGACAGGGGGCCAACAATGAGCAGTTCTTC; CDR3aa: CASSLPGQGANNEQFF
d_gene: TRBD2; v_gene: TRBV5-1; j_gene: TRBJ2-1; abundance: once; CDR3nt: TGCGCCAGCATCGCGGGACTAGCGGGGGGGTACAATGAGCAGTTCTTC; CDR3aa: CASIAGLAGGYNEQFF
d_gene: TRBD1; v_gene: TRBV15; j_gene: TRBJ1-4; abundance: few; CDR3nt: TGTGCCACCAGCAGAGATTCAAACACCGGGACAGGGGTTGAAAAACTGTTTTTT; CDR3aa: CATSRDSNTGTGVEKLFF
d_gene: NA; v_gene: TRBV7-3; j_gene: TRBJ2-7; abundance: once; CDR3nt: TGTGCCAGCAGCTTAAGCGGGGCCGACGAGCAGTACTTC; CDR3aa: CASSLSGADEQYF
d_gene: NA; v_gene: TRBV4-3; j_gene: TRBJ2-7; abundance: NA; CDR3nt: TGCGCCAGCAGCCAAGATTTGGGTTTGACAGCCTACGAGCAGTACTTC; CDR3aa: CASSQDLGLTAYEQYF
d_gene: NA; v_gene: TRBV5-6; j_gene: TRBJ1-6; abundance: NA; CDR3nt: TGTGCCAGCAGCCGTGGACAGTCCTATAATTCACCCCTCCACTTT; CDR3aa: CASSRGQSYNSPLHF
d_gene: TRBD1; v_gene: TRBV4-3; j_gene: TRBJ2-1; abundance: once; CDR3nt: TGCGCCAGCAGCCAAGATTACCGGGACAGGGCTTACAATGAGCAGTTCTTC; CDR3aa: CASSQDYRDRAYNEQFF
d_gene: TRBD1; v_gene: TRBV19; j_gene: TRBJ1-5; abundance: NA; CDR3nt: TGTGCCAGTAGTCGCCACACAGGGGGGGGCCATCAGCCCCAGCATTTT; CDR3aa: CASSRHTGGGHQPQHF
d_gene: TRBD2; v_gene: TRBV2; j_gene: TRBJ2-3; abundance: NA; CDR3nt: TGTGCCAGCAGTGATGCCAGCGGGAACACAGATACGCAGTATTTT; CDR3aa: CASSDASGNTDTQYF
d_gene: NA; v_gene: TRBV5-1; j_gene: TRBJ2-2; abundance: few; CDR3nt: TGCGCCAGCACTCCCTCGACAAGGAACACCGGGGAGCTGTTTTTT; CDR3aa: CASTPSTRNTGELFF
d_gene: NA; v_gene: TRBV7-8; j_gene: TRBJ2-1; abundance: NA; CDR3nt: TGTGCCAGCAGCTTAGTACCAGGGGGGAGAAATGAGCAGTTCTTC; CDR3aa: CASSLVPGGRNEQFF
d_gene: NA; v_gene: TRBV6-5; j_gene: TRBJ2-2; abundance: NA; CDR3nt: TGTGCCAGCAGTCCGGGACATGACACCGGGGAGCTGTTTTTT; CDR3aa: CASSPGHDTGELFF
d_gene: NA; v_gene: TRBV7-8; j_gene: TRBJ2-4; abundance: NA; CDR3nt: TGTGCCAGCAGCTCCCAGGGGGGTCCAGCCAAAAACATTCAGTACTTC; CDR3aa: CASSSQGGPAKNIQYF
d_gene: NA; v_gene: TRBV4-3; j_gene: TRBJ2-7; abundance: NA; CDR3nt: TGCGCCAGCAGCCAAAGGGTAGGGAGCTCCTACGAGCAGTACTTC; CDR3aa: CASSQRVGSSYEQYF
d_gene: TRBD2; v_gene: TRBV2; j_gene: TRBJ2-1; abundance: NA; CDR3nt: TGTGCCAGCAGTGAACCCGGGGGACTAGCGGGAGTGCTCAATGAGCAGTTCTTC; CDR3aa: CASSEPGGLAGVLNEQFF